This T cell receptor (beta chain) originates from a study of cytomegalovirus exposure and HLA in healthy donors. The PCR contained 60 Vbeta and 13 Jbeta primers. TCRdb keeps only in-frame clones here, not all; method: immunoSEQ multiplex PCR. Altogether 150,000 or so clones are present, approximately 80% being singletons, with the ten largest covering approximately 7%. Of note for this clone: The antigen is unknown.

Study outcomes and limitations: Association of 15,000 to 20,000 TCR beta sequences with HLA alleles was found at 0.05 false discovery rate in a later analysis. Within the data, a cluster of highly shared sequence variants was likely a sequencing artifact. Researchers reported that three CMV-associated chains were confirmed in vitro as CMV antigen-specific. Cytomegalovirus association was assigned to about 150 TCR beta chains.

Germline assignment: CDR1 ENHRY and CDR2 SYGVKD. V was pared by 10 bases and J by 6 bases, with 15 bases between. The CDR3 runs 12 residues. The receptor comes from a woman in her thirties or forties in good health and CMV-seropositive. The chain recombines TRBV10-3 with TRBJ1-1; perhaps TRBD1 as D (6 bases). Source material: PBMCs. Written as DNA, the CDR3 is TGTGCCACCGGGGGGGGGCGGGCTGAAGCTTTCTTT. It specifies CATGGGRAEAFF.